The rows below give T cell receptor beta chains drawn from one sample of a study of ipilimumab plus nivolumab after autologous stem cell transplantation. TCRdb keeps only in-frame clones here, not all; method: immunoSEQ multiplex PCR. Altogether approximately 9,000 clones are present, 60% to 80% being singletons, with the ten largest covering around 17%. Sequences were derived from PBMCs, sampled in a trial of ipilimumab plus nivolumab as post-transplant consolidation. The receptors come from a female donor with multiple myeloma. Each CDR3 is given with its conserved first and last residue. Fields, in order: clone size, J gene, D gene, V gene, CDR3 DNA, CDR3 protein. D genes are given only for firm matches. Clone size, where shown, is once, few, many, or a class for clones that have expanded.

clone size: .; J gene: TRBJ2-2; D gene: .; V gene: TRBV9; CDR3 DNA: TGTGCCAGCAGCCCCTTGCCCGGGGAGCTGTTTTTT; CDR3 protein: CASSPLPGELFF
clone size: .; J gene: TRBJ1-5; D gene: .; V gene: TRBV28; CDR3 DNA: TGTGCCAGCAGTTTATATGCAGGGGAGGGTCAGCCCCAGCATTTT; CDR3 protein: CASSLYAGEGQPQHF
clone size: .; J gene: TRBJ1-1; D gene: TRBD1; V gene: TRBV19; CDR3 DNA: TGTGCCAGTAGGGAACAGGGGTTACTCGGTGAAGCTTTCTTT; CDR3 protein: CASREQGLLGEAFF
clone size: medium-sized; J gene: TRBJ1-1; D gene: .; V gene: TRBV2; CDR3 DNA: TGTGCCAGCAGTGCCGACGATTGGCGCGCTGAAGCTTTCTTT; CDR3 protein: CASSADDWRAEAFF
clone size: .; J gene: TRBJ2-7; D gene: .; V gene: TRBV27; CDR3 DNA: TGTGCCAGCAGTATCCCCTCAGGCGAGCAGTACTTC; CDR3 protein: CASSIPSGEQYF
clone size: .; J gene: TRBJ1-6; D gene: TRBD1; V gene: TRBV6-4; CDR3 DNA: TGTGCCAGCAGTGGCCTTCGAGGGGACAGGGCTAATTCACCCCTCCACTTT; CDR3 protein: CASSGLRGDRANSPLHF
clone size: few; J gene: TRBJ2-1; D gene: TRBD2; V gene: TRBV7-2; CDR3 DNA: TGTGCCAGCAGCCGGACTAGCGGGAGTCACAATGAGCAGTTCTTC; CDR3 protein: CASSRTSGSHNEQFF
clone size: few; J gene: TRBJ2-7; D gene: .; V gene: TRBV11-2; CDR3 DNA: TGTGCCAGCAGCTTAGTTCTGGGGCAGCAGTACTTC; CDR3 protein: CASSLVLGQQYF
clone size: few; J gene: TRBJ1-5; D gene: .; V gene: TRBV27; CDR3 DNA: TGTGCCAGCAGCCCGGCGGGCTTCAATCAGCCCCAGCATTTT; CDR3 protein: CASSPAGFNQPQHF
clone size: .; J gene: TRBJ2-1; D gene: TRBD2; V gene: TRBV6-1; CDR3 DNA: TGTGCCAGCAGTGGGACTAGCGGGAGCTACAATGAGCAGTTCTTC; CDR3 protein: CASSGTSGSYNEQFF
clone size: .; J gene: TRBJ2-1; D gene: TRBD1; V gene: TRBV7-3; CDR3 DNA: TGTGCCAGCAGCCTTGGGACAGGGCCCTACAATGAGCAGTTCTTC; CDR3 protein: CASSLGTGPYNEQFF
clone size: .; J gene: TRBJ2-2; D gene: .; V gene: TRBV5-1; CDR3 DNA: TGCGCCAGCAGCTTGGACGGCACCGGGGAGCTGTTTTTT; CDR3 protein: CASSLDGTGELFF
clone size: .; J gene: TRBJ1-1; D gene: TRBD1; V gene: TRBV27; CDR3 DNA: TGTGCCAGCAGTTTTGGACAGGGGGAGACTGTGAACACTGAAGCTTTCTTT; CDR3 protein: CASSFGQGETVNTEAFF
clone size: .; J gene: TRBJ2-1; D gene: .; V gene: TRBV21-1; CDR3 DNA: TGTGCCAGCACTAGAGGGGCCCGGGGACTACGGAGAGGTTACAATGAGCAGTTCTTC; CDR3 protein: CASTRGARGLRRGYNEQFF
clone size: .; J gene: TRBJ1-2; D gene: .; V gene: TRBV27; CDR3 DNA: TGTGCCAGCAGACCCGGACGGGTTAACTATGGCTACACCTTC; CDR3 protein: CASRPGRVNYGYTF
clone size: .; J gene: TRBJ2-1; D gene: .; V gene: TRBV6-6; CDR3 DNA: TGTGCCAGCAGACGTGGGCTAGAATTGAATGAGCAGTTCTTC; CDR3 protein: CASRRGLELNEQFF
clone size: .; J gene: TRBJ2-3; D gene: .; V gene: TRBV27; CDR3 DNA: TGTGCCAGCAGTTTCCCTGCAGATACGCAGTATTTT; CDR3 protein: CASSFPADTQYF
clone size: .; J gene: TRBJ1-1; D gene: .; V gene: TRBV4-1; CDR3 DNA: TGCGCCAGCAGCCAAGCTCAGGAGGACTTCACTGAAGCTTTCTTT; CDR3 protein: CASSQAQEDFTEAFF
clone size: once; J gene: TRBJ1-4; D gene: TRBD1; V gene: TRBV9; CDR3 DNA: TGTGCCAGCAGCGCGGACAGGGTTGGAGGAAAACTGTTTTTT; CDR3 protein: CASSADRVGGKLFF
clone size: .; J gene: TRBJ2-5; D gene: TRBD2; V gene: TRBV4-1; CDR3 DNA: TGCGCCAGCAGCCACCGGACTAGTCCGCAAGAGACCCAGTACTTC; CDR3 protein: CASSHRTSPQETQYF
clone size: .; J gene: TRBJ2-7; D gene: TRBD1; V gene: TRBV5-4; CDR3 DNA: TGTGCCAGCAGCAGAGGGACAGGGTCCTACGAGCAGTACTTC; CDR3 protein: CASSRGTGSYEQYF
clone size: .; J gene: TRBJ2-1; D gene: .; V gene: TRBV7-6; CDR3 DNA: TGTGCCAGCAGCTTAGCCTGGAATGAGCAGTTCTTC; CDR3 protein: CASSLAWNEQFF
clone size: .; J gene: TRBJ1-1; D gene: .; V gene: TRBV6-1; CDR3 DNA: TGTGCCAGCAGTGAAGATAAAACAGGGTTTGAAGCTTTCTTT; CDR3 protein: CASSEDKTGFEAFF
clone size: medium-sized; J gene: TRBJ2-6; D gene: .; V gene: TRBV4-3; CDR3 DNA: TGCGCCAGCAGCCAAGATTCGGAGGACGGAGGGGCCAACGTCCTGACTTTC; CDR3 protein: CASSQDSEDGGANVLTF
clone size: medium-sized; J gene: TRBJ2-3; D gene: TRBD2; V gene: TRBV5-5; CDR3 DNA: TGTGCCAGCAGCCCGCAGGGACTAGCTCCAGATACGCAGTATTTT; CDR3 protein: CASSPQGLAPDTQYF
clone size: .; J gene: TRBJ2-5; D gene: .; V gene: TRBV14; CDR3 DNA: TGTGCCAGCAGCCAAGGCCCAGGACAAGAGACCCAGTACTTC; CDR3 protein: CASSQGPGQETQYF
clone size: .; J gene: TRBJ1-3; D gene: TRBD1; V gene: TRBV7-9; CDR3 DNA: TGTGCCAGCAGCCCCACCCTGACAGGGACTGGAAACACCATATATTTT; CDR3 protein: CASSPTLTGTGNTIYF
clone size: .; J gene: TRBJ2-2; D gene: .; V gene: TRBV27; CDR3 DNA: TGTGCCAGCAGTTTCGCGGGACCCGGGGAGCTGTTTTTT; CDR3 protein: CASSFAGPGELFF
clone size: .; J gene: TRBJ2-5; D gene: TRBD1; V gene: TRBV15; CDR3 DNA: TGTGCCACCAGCACAGGACAGGCCCCGGGGGAGACCCAGTACTTC; CDR3 protein: CATSTGQAPGETQYF
clone size: .; J gene: TRBJ2-7; D gene: .; V gene: TRBV6-1; CDR3 DNA: TGTGCCAGCAGTGCGGCGGTGTGGTACGAGCAGTACTTC; CDR3 protein: CASSAAVWYEQYF
clone size: .; J gene: TRBJ1-1; D gene: .; V gene: TRBV18; CDR3 DNA: TGTGCCAGCTCCCCAAATGGGGTAATGAACACTGAAGCTTTCTTT; CDR3 protein: CASSPNGVMNTEAFF
clone size: .; J gene: TRBJ2-3; D gene: .; V gene: TRBV5-1; CDR3 DNA: TGCGCCAGCAGCTTTAGCACAGATACGCAGTATTTT; CDR3 protein: CASSFSTDTQYF